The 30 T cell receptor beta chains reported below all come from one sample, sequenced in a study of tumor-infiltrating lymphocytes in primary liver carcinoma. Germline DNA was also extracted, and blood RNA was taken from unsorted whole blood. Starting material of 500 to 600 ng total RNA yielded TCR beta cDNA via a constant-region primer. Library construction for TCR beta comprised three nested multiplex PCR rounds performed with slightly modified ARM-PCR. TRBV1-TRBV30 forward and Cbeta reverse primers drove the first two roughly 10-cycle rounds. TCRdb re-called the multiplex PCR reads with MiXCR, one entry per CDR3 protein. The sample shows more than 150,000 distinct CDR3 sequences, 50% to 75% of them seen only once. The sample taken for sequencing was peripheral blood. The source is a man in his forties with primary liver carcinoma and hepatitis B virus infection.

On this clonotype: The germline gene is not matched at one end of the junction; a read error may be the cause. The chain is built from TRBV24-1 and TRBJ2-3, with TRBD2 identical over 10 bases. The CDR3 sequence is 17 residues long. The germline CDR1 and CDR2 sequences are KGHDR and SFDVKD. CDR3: CATSDQSSGSVADTQYF. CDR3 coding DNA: TGTGCCACCAGTGATCAATCTAGCGGGAGTGTCGCAGATACGCAGTATTTC.

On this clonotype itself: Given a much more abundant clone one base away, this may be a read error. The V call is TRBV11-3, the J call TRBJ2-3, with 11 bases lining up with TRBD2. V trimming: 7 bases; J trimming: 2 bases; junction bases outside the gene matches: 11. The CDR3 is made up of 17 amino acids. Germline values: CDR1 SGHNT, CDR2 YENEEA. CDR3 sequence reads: CASNSSGRRAHTDTQYF. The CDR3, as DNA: TGTGCCAGCAACTCTAGCGGGAGGAGGGCACACACAGATACGCAGTATTTT.

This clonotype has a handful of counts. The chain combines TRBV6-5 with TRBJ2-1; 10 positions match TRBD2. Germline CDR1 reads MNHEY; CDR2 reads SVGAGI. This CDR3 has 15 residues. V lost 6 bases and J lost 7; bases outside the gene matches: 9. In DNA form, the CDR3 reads TGTGCCAGCAGCATACTAGCGGGGCCGGGGAATGAGCAGTTCTTC. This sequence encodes CASSILAGPGNEQFF.

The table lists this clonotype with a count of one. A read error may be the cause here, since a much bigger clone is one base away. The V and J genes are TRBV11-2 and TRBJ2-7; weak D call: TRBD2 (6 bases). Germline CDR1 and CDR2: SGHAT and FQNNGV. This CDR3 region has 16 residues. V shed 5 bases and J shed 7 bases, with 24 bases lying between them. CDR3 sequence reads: CASSPTETDARGEQYF. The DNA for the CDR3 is TGTGCCAGCAGCCCAACGGAGACAGACGCCCGGGGGGAGCAGTACTTC.

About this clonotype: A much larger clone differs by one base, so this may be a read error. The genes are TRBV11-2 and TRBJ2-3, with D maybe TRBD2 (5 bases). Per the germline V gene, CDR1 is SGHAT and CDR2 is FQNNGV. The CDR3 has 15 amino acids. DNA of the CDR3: TGTGTCAGCAGCGCGGGCCAAACCCTCACAGATACGCAGTATTTT. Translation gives CVSSAGQTLTDTQYF. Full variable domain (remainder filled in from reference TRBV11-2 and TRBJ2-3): EAGVAQSPRYKIIEKRQSVAFWCNPISGHATLYWYQQILGQGPKLLIQFQNNGVVDDSQLPKDRFSAERLKGVDSTLKIQPAKLEDSAVYLCVSSAGQTLTDTQYFGPGTRLTVL.

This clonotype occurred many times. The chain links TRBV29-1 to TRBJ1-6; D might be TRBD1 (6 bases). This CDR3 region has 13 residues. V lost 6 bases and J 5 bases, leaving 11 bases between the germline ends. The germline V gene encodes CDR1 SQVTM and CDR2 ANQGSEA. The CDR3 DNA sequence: TGCAGCGTCCGGGACACCAATAATTCACCCCTCCACTTT. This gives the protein CSVRDTNNSPLHF.

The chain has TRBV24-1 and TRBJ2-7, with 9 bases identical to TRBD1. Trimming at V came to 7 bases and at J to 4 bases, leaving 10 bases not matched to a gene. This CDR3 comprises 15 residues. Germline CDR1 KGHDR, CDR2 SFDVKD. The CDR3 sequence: CATSAPGQGNYEQYF. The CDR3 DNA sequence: TGTGCCACCAGCGCTCCGGGACAGGGTAATTACGAGCAGTACTTC.

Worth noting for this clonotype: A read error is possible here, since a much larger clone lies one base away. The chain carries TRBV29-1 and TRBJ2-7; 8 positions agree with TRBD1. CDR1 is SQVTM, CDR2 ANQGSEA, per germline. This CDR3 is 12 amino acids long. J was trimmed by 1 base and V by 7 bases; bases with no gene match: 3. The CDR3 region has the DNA TGCAGCGCCGGACAGGGATCCTACGAGCAGTACTTC. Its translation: CSAGQGSYEQYF.

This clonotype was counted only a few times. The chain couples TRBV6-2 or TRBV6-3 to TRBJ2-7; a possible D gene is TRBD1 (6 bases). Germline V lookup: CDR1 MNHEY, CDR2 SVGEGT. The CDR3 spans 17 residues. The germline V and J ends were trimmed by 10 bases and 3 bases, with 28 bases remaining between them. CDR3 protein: CATAGALSPSTIYEQYF. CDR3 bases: TGTGCCACTGCAGGGGCCCTGAGCCCCTCAACCATCTACGAGCAGTACTTC.

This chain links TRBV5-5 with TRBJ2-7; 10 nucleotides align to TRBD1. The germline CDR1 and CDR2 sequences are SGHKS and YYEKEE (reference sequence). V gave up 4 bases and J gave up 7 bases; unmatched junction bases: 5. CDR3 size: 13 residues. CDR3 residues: CASSRQGASEQYF. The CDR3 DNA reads TGTGCCAGCAGCAGACAGGGGGCTAGTGAGCAGTACTTC.

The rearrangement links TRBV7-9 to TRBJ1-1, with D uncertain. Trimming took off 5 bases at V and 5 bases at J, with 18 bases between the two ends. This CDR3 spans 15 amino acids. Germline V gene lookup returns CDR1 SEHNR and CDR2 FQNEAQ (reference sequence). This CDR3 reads CASSTGYLSRTEAFF. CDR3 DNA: TGTGCCAGCAGCACCGGATATCTAAGTAGAACTGAAGCTTTCTTT.

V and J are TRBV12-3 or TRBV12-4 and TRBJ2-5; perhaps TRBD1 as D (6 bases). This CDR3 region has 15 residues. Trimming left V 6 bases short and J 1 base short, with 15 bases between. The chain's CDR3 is CASSLSGQIQETQYF. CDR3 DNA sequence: TGTGCCAGCAGCTTATCAGGACAGATCCAAGAGACCCAGTACTTC.

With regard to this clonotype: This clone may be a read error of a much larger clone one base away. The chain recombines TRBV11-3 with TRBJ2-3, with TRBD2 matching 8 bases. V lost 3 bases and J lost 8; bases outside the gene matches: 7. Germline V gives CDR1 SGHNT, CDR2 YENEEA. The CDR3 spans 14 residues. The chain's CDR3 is CASSLKREPGTQYF. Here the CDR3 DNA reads TGTGCCAGCAGCTTGAAGCGGGAGCCAGGTACGCAGTATTTT. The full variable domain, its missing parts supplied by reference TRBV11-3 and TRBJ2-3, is EAGVVQSPRYKIIEKKQPVAFWCNPISGHNTLYWYLQNLGQGPELLIRYENEEAVDDSQLPKDRFSAERLKGVDSTLKIQPAELGDSAVYLCASSLKREPGTQYFGPGTRLTVL.

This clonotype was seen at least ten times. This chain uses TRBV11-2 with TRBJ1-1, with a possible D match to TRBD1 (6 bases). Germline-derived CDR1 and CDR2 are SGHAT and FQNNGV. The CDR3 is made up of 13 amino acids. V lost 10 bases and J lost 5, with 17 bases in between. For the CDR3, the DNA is TGTGCCACAGGGCGGCAGGGGAGTACTGAAGCTTTCTTT. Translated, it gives CATGRQGSTEAFF.

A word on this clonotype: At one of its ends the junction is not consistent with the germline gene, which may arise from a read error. The CDR3 region is CASSRSGNTGEPFF. Written as DNA, the CDR3 is TGTGCCAGCAGCCGCAGTGGTAACACCGGGGAGCCGTTTTTT. V is TRBV11-2 and J is TRBJ2-2; the D gene is possibly TRBD2 (5 bases). The CDR3 covers 14 residues. From germline, CDR1 is SGHAT and CDR2 FQNNGV.

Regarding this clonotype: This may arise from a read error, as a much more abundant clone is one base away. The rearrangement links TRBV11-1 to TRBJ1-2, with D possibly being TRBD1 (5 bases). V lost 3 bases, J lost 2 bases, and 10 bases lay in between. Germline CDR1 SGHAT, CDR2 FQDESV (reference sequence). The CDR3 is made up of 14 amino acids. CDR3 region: CASSLVQDNYGYTF. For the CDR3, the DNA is TGTGCCAGCAGCTTGGTACAGGACAACTATGGCTACACCTTC.

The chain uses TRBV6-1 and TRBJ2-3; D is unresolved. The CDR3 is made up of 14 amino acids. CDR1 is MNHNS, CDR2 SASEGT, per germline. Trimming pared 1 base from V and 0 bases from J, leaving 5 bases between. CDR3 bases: TGTGCCAGCAGTGAAGACTTAAGCACAGATACGCAGTATTTT. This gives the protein CASSEDLSTDTQYF.

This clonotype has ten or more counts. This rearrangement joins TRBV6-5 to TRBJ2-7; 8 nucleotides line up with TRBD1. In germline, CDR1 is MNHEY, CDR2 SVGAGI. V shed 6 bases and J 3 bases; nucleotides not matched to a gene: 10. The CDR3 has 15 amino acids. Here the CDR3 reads CASRPARDRHYEQYF. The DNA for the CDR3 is TGTGCCAGCAGGCCCGCACGGGACAGGCACTACGAGCAGTACTTC.

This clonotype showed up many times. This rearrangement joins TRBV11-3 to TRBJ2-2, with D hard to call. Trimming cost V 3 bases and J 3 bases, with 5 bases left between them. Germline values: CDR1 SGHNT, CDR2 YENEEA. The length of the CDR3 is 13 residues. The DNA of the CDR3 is TGTGCCAGCAGCTTGGTACACACCGGGGAGCTGTTTTTT. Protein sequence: CASSLVHTGELFF. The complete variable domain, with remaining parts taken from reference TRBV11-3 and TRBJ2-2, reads EAGVVQSPRYKIIEKKQPVAFWCNPISGHNTLYWYLQNLGQGPELLIRYENEEAVDDSQLPKDRFSAERLKGVDSTLKIQPAELGDSAVYLCASSLVHTGELFFGEGSRLTVL.

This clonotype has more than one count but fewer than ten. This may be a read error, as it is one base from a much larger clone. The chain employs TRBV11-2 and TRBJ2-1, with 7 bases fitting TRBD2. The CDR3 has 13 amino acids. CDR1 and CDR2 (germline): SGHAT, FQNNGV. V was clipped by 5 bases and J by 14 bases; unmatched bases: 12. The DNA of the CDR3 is TGTGCCAGCAGCCTTCAGACTGGGGGGGAAAAGTTCTTC. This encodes CASSLQTGGEKFF.

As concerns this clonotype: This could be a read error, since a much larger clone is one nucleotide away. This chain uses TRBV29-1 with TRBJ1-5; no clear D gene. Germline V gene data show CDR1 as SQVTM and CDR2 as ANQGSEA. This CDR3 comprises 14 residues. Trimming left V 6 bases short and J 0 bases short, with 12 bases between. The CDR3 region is CSVHRGFSNQPQHF. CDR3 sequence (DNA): TGCAGCGTCCATAGAGGATTTAGCAATCAGCCCCAGCATTTT.

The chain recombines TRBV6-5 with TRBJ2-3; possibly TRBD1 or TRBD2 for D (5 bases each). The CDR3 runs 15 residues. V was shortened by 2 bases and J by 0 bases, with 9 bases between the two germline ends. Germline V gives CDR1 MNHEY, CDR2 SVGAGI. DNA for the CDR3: TGTGCCAGCAGTTACGACAGCGGAAGCACAGATACGCAGTATTTT. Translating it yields CASSYDSGSTDTQYF.

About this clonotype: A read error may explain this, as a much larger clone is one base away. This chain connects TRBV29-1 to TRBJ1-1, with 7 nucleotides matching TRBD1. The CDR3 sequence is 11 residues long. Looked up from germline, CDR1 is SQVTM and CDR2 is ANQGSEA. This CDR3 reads CSARQGSETFF. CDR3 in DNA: TGCAGCGCCCGACAGGGATCTGAAACTTTCTTT. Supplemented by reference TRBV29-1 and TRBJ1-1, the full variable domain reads SAVISQKPSRDICQRGTSLTIQCQVDSQVTMMFWYRQQPGQSLTLIATANQGSEATYESGFVIDKFPISRPNLTFSTLTVSNMSPEDSSIYLCSARQGSETFFGQGTRLTVV.

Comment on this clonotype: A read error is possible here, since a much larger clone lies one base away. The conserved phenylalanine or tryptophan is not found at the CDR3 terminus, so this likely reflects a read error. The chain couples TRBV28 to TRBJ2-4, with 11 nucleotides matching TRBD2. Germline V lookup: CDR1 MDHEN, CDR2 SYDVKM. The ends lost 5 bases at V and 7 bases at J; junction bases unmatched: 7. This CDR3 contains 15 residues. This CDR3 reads CASSPLLAGDNIQYL. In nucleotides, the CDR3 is TGTGCCAGCAGTCCTTTACTAGCGGGAGATAACATTCAGTACTTG.

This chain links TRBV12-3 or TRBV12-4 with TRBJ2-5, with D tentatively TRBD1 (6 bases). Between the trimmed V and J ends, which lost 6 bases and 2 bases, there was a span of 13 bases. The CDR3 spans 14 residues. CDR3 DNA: TGTGCCAGCAGCTCCTACGGACAGCAAGAGACCCAGTACTTC. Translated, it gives CASSSYGQQETQYF.

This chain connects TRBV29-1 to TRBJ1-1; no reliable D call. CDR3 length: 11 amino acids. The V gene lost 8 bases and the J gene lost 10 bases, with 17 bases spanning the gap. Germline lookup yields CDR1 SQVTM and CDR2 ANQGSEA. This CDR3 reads CSILTGDGAFF. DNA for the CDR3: TGCAGCATCCTCACGGGCGATGGAGCTTTCTTT.

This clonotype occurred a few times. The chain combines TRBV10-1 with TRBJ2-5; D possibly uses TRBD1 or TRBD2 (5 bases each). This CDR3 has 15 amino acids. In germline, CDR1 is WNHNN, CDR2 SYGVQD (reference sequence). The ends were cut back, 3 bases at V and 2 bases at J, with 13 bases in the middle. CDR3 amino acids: CASSDGGREQETQYF. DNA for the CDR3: TGCGCCAGCAGTGACGGTGGCAGGGAGCAAGAGACCCAGTACTTC.

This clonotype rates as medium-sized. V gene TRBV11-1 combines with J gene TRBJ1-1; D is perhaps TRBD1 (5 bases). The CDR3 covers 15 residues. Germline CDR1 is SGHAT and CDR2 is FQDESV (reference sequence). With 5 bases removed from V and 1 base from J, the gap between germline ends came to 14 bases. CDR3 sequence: CASSLQTAENTEAFF. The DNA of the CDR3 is TGTGCCAGCAGCCTTCAGACAGCAGAGAACACTGAAGCTTTCTTT.

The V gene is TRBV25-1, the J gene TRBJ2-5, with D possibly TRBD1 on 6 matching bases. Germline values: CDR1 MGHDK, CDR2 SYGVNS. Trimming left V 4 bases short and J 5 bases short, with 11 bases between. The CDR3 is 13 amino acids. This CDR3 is CASSGYRVETQYF. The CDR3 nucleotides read TGTGCCAGCAGTGGGTACAGGGTGGAGACCCAGTACTTC.

The CDR3 spells CASSEWLVAREQYF. In DNA, the CDR3 is TGTGCCAGCAGTGAATGGCTAGTGGCGCGCGAGCAGTACTTC. This chain links TRBV6-1 with TRBJ2-7, with D unresolved. Trimming left V 2 bases short and J 6 bases short, with 14 bases between. CDR3 length: 14 amino acids. The germline gives CDR1 MNHNS, CDR2 SASEGT.